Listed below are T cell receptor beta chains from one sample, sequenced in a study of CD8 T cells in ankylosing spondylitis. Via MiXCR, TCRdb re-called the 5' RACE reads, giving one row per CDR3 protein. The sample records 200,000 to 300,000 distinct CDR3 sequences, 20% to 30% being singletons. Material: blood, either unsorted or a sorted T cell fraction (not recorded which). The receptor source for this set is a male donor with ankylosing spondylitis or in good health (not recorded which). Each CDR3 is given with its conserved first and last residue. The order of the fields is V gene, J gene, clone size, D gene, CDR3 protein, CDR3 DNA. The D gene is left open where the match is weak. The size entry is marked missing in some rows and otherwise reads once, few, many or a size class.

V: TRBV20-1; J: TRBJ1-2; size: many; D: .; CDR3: CSARDVGWDGYTF; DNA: TGCAGTGCTAGAGATGTGGGTTGGGATGGCTACACCTTC
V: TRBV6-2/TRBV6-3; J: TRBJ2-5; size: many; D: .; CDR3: CASSYRRETQYF; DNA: TGTGCCAGCAGTTACAGGCGAGAGACCCAGTACTTC
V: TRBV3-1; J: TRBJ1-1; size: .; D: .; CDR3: CASSRLGYLAEAFF; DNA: TGTGCCAGCAGCCGACTAGGGTATCTGGCTGAAGCTTTCTTT
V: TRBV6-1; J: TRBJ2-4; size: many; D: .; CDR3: CASRNRALLAKNIQYF; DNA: TGTGCCAGCAGGAACAGGGCCCTTCTAGCCAAAAACATTCAGTACTTC
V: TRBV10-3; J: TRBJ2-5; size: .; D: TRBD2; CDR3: CAISEASGGVQETQYF; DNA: TGTGCCATCAGTGAGGCTAGCGGGGGGGTACAAGAGACCCAGTACTTC
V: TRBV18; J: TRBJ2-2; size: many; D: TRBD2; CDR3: CASSSGLAVTGELFF; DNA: TGTGCCAGCTCATCAGGACTAGCGGTTACCGGGGAGCTGTTTTTT
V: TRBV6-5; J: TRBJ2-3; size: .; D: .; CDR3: CASSYQAMVTDTQYF; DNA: TGTGCCAGCAGTTACCAGGCCATGGTAACAGATACGCAGTATTTT
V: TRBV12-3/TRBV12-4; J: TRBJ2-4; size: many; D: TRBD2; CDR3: CASSPRGDIQYF; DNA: TGTGCCAGCAGTCCCCGGGGGGACATTCAGTACTTC
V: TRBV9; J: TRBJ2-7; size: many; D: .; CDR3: CASSVQDGVFYEQYF; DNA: TGTGCCAGCAGCGTACAGGACGGTGTTTTCTACGAGCAGTACTTC
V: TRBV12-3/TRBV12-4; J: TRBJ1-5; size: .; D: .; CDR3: CASSPADSQPQHF; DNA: TGTGCCAGCAGTCCGGCGGACAGCCAGCCCCAGCATTTT
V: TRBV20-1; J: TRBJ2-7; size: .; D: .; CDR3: CSATPGLNYEQYF; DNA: TGCAGTGCTACACCGGGCCTTAACTACGAGCAGTACTTC
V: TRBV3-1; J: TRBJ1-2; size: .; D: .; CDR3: CASSQGDMGYTF; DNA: TGTGCCAGCAGCCAAGGTGATATGGGCTACACCTTC
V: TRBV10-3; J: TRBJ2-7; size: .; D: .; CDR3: CAITDGQGGEQYF; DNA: TGTGCCATCACCGACGGGCAGGGGGGAGAGCAGTACTTC
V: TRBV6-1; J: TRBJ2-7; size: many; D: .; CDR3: CASRFRTLASYEQYF; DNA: TGTGCCAGCAGGTTCAGGACTTTGGCCTCCTACGAGCAGTACTTC
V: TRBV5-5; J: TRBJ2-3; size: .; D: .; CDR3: CASSFGPASTDTQYF; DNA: TGTGCCAGCAGCTTTGGGCCAGCGAGCACAGATACGCAGTATTTT
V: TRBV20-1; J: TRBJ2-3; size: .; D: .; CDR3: CSARRGAGTDTQYF; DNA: TGCAGTGCTAGACGGGGGGCCGGCACAGATACGCAGTATTTT
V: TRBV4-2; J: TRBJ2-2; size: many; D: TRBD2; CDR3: CASSPGPSGGAYTGELFF; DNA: TGTGCCAGCAGTCCCGGGCCTAGCGGGGGGGCCTACACCGGGGAGCTGTTTTTT
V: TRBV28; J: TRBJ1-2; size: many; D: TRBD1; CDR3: CASTRGTRQGNYGYTF; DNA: TGTGCCAGCACCAGGGGGACACGCCAGGGGAACTATGGCTACACCTTC
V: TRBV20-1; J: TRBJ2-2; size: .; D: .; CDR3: CSAWDDSPTGELFF; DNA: TGCAGTGCTTGGGACGACAGTCCCACCGGGGAGCTGTTTTTT
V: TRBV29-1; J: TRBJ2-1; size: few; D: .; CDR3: CSVVLYAYNEQFF; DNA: TGCAGCGTTGTTCTATACGCCTACAATGAGCAGTTCTTC
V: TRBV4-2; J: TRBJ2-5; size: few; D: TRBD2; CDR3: CASSQPMTSDQETQYF; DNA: TGTGCCAGCAGCCAACCAATGACTAGCGATCAAGAGACCCAGTACTTC
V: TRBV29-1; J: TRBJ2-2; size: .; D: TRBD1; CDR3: CSVEAQGAPGELFF; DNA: TGCAGCGTTGAGGCACAGGGGGCGCCCGGGGAGCTGTTTTTT
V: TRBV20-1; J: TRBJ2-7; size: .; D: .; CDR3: CSASTRLRGKAIPAYEQYF; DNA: TGCAGTGCTAGTACCCGACTCAGGGGTAAGGCGATCCCTGCCTACGAGCAGTACTTC
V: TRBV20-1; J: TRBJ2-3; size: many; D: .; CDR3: CSARDLRGNTDTQYF; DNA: TGCAGTGCTAGAGATCTACGGGGTAATACAGATACGCAGTATTTT
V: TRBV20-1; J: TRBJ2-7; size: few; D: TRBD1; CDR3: CSARRDRGDEQYF; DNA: TGCAGTGCCCGCCGGGACAGGGGGGACGAGCAGTACTTC
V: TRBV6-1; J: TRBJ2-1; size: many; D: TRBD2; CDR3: CASSPGLATTDEQFF; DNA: TGTGCCAGCAGTCCCGGACTAGCGACGACGGATGAGCAGTTCTTC
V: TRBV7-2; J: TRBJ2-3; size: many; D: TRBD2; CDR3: CASGWLAGTDTQYF; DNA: TGTGCCAGCGGGTGGTTAGCGGGGACAGATACGCAGTATTTT
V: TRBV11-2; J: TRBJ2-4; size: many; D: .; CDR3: CASSSRGGDKNIQYF; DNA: TGTGCCAGCAGCTCGAGGGGGGGGGACAAAAACATTCAGTACTTC
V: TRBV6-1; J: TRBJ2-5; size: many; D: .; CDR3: CASSEVGAAETQYF; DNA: TGTGCCAGCAGTGAAGTTGGCGCCGCAGAGACCCAGTACTTC
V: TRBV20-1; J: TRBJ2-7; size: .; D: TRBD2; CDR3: CSAPGGTSGGAVPYEQYF; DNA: TGCAGTGCGCCGGGTGGGACTAGCGGGGGGGCCGTACCCTACGAGCAGTACTTC
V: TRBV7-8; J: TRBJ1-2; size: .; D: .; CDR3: CASTLGGMDGYTF; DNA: TGTGCCAGCACCCTTGGGGGGATGGATGGCTACACCTTC
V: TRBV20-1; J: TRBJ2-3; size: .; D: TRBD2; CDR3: CSARDPASGEFTDTQYF; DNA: TGCAGTGCTAGAGACCCAGCTAGCGGAGAATTCACAGATACGCAGTATTTT
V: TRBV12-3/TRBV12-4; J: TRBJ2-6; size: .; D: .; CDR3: CASSAGGSGANVLTF; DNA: TGTGCCAGCAGTGCCGGTGGCTCTGGGGCCAACGTCCTGACTTTC
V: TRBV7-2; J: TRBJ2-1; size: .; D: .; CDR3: CASSLAINEQFF; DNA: TGTGCCAGCAGCTTAGCCATCAATGAGCAGTTCTTC
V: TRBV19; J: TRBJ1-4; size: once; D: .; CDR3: CASSITGWDEKLFF; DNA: TGTGCCAGTAGTATAACAGGGTGGGATGAAAAACTGTTTTTT